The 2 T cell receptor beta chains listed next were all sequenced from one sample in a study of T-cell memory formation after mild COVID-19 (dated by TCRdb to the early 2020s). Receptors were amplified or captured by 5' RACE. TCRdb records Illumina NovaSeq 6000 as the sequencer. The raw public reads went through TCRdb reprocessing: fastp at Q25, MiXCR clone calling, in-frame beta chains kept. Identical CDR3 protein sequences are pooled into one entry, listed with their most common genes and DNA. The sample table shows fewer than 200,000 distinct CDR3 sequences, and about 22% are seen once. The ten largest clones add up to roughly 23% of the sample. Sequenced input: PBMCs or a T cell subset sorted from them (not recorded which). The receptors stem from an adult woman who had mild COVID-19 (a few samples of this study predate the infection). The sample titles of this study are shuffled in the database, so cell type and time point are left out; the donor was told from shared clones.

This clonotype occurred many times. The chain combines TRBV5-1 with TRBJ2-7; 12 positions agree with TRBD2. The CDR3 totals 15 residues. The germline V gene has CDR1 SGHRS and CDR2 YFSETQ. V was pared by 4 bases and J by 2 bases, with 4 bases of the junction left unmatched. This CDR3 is CASSLWTSGAYEQYF. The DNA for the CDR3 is TGCGCCAGCAGCCTCTGGACTAGCGGGGCCTACGAGCAGTACTTC.

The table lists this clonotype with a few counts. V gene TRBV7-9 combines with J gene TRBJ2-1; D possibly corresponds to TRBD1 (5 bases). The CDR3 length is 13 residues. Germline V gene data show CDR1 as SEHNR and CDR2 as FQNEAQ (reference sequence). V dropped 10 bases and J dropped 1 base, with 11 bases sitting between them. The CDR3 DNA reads TGTGCCATCACTGACAGTTCCTACAATGAGCAGTTCTTC. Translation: CAITDSSYNEQFF.